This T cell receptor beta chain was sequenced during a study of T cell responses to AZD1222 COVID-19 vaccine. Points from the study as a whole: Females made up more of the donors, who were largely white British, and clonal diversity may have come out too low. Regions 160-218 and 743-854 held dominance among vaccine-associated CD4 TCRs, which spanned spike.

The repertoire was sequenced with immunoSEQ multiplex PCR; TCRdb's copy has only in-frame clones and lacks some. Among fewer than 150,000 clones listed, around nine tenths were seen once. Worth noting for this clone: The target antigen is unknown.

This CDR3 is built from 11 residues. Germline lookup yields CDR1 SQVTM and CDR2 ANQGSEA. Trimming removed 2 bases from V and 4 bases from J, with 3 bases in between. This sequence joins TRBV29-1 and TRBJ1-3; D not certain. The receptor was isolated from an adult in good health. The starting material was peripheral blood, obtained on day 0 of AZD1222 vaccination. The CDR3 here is CSVENGNTIYF. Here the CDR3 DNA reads TGCAGCGTTGAAAACGGAAACACCATATATTTT.